Reported below is one TCR beta chain. This record comes from a study of blood T cell repertoires in COVID-19. About the study: Spain, Italy and the United States supplied samples that represented acute and convalescent COVID-19. PBMCs, B-cell-depleted T cells, or T cells provided the cDNA or gDNA that made up the material.

Recruitment covered about two dozen US areas and drew participants whose ages spanned about 18 to 90 years. Clones were sequenced by immunoSEQ multiplex PCR, and TCRdb holds only the in-frame ones, with some missing. The data hold fewer than 500,000 clones, with 70% to 90% observed a single time. CDR1 is MNHEY and CDR2 is SMNVEV in the germline V gene (reference sequence). The V segment lost 10 bases and the J segment 3 bases; nucleotides outside the gene matches: 11. CDR3 length: 14 residues. Sequencing input: PBMCs or T cells enriched from blood (not recorded which). The chain employs TRBV27 and TRBJ1-1; 7 nucleotides align to TRBD1. The sequence derives from a woman in her thirties with acute COVID-19. CDR3 DNA sequence: TGTGCCACCGATCGACAGGGTCCTGACACTGAAGCTTTCTTT. This codes for CATDRQGPDTEAFF.